This entry lists 19 T cell receptor beta chains sequenced from one sample in a study of graft-versus-host responses after intestinal transplantation. TCRdb keeps only in-frame clones here, not all; method: immunoSEQ multiplex PCR. The sample yields over 75,000 clones, about 89% seen once. Which antigens these TCRs recognize remains unknown. Material: unstimulated CD4+ T cells sorted from spleen or lymph node cells, obtained before intestinal transplant. These receptors were collected from a human donor who received an intestinal transplant.

This sequence joins TRBV28 and TRBJ1-1; D is possibly TRBD1 (6 bases). There are 15 residues in the CDR3. Trimming pared 5 bases from V and 0 bases from J, leaving 13 bases between. Germline V gene lookup returns CDR1 MDHEN and CDR2 SYDVKM. CDR3 in amino acids: CASSRNRALNTEAFF. For the CDR3, the DNA is TGTGCCAGCAGTCGAAACAGGGCCCTGAACACTGAAGCTTTCTTT. Full variable domain (remainder filled in from reference TRBV28 and TRBJ1-1): DVKVTQSSRYLVKRTGEKVFLECVQDMDHENMFWYRQDPGLGLRLIYFSYDVKMKEKGDIPEGYSVSREKKERFSLILESASTNQTSMYLCASSRNRALNTEAFFGQGTRLTVV.

This chain's CDR3 is CAWNRGTTDTQYF. As DNA, the CDR3 is TGTGCCTGGAACAGGGGAACGACAGATACGCAGTATTTT. This chain joins TRBV30 and TRBJ2-3; 7 bases agree with TRBD1. The CDR3 covers 13 residues. The germline V gene encodes CDR1 GTSNPN and CDR2 SVGIG (reference sequence). V lost 4 bases to trimming and J lost 3 bases; unmatched junction nucleotides: 4.

The genes are TRBV2 and TRBJ1-2, with 8 bases matching TRBD1. The CDR3 covers 14 residues. After removal of 3 bases from V and 2 bases from J, the junction contained 2 bases not matched to a gene. CDR1 SNHLY and CDR2 FYNNEI come from the germline V gene. CDR3 amino acids: CASSDQGANYGYTF. CDR3 sequence (DNA): TGTGCCAGCAGTGACCAGGGGGCAAACTATGGCTACACCTTC.

This clone was detected once. The chain carries TRBV6-6 and TRBJ2-4; 7 positions match TRBD2. The germline CDR1 and CDR2 sequences are MNHNY and SVGAGI (reference sequence). CDR3 size: 12 residues. V was pared by 6 bases and J by 11 bases, with 7 bases of the junction left unmatched. CDR3 DNA: TGTGCCAGCAGAGTATCGGCGGGAGTTCAGTACTTC. This translates into CASRVSAGVQYF.

The rearrangement links TRBV7-9 to TRBJ2-5; 9 nucleotides agree with TRBD2. Losses at the gene ends were 5 bases for V and 3 bases for J; bases not matched to a gene: 13. Germline CDR1 SEHNR, CDR2 FQNEAQ (reference sequence). The CDR3 loop spans 17 amino acids. The CDR3 region is CASSPSTLLAGKETQYF. The CDR3 DNA is TGTGCCAGCAGCCCATCCACTTTGCTAGCGGGGAAAGAGACCCAGTACTTC.

The chain links TRBV27 to TRBJ2-7, with 10 bases matching TRBD2. Germline lookup yields CDR1 MNHEY and CDR2 SMNVEV (reference sequence). The junction had 14 bases not matched to a gene; V was cut back by 6 bases and J by 0 bases. There are 18 residues in the CDR3. The CDR3: CASSRVRLAGDSSYEQYF. In nucleotides, the CDR3 is TGTGCCAGCAGCCGAGTCCGACTAGCGGGTGATAGCTCCTACGAGCAGTACTTC.

V is TRBV10-3 and J is TRBJ2-5, with 8 bases that match TRBD2. V shed 3 bases and J 7 bases; nucleotides not matched to a gene: 10. The CDR3 is 15 residues long. From germline, CDR1 is ENHRY and CDR2 SYGVKD. CDR3 sequence (DNA): TGTGCCATCAGTGATCCAGCGGGGGTCGGAGGGACCCAGTACTTC. Its protein is CAISDPAGVGGTQYF.

The V call is TRBV2, the J call TRBJ2-3; TRBD1 agrees at 7 bases. The CDR3 is 14 residues long. The V gene's germline CDR1 is SNHLY and CDR2 FYNNEI. The V gene end was trimmed by 6 bases and the J gene end by 6 bases; junction bases not matched to a gene: 9. The CDR3 sequence: CASRRDSPLDTQYF. As DNA, the CDR3 is TGTGCCAGCAGGAGGGACAGCCCCTTGGATACGCAGTATTTT.

The chain combines TRBV10-3 with TRBJ2-7; D ambiguous. V lost 0 bases, J lost 9 bases, and 15 bases lay in between. CDR1 and CDR2 (germline): ENHRY, SYGVKD. The CDR3 spans 14 residues. CDR3: CAISESGAPKVQYF. The CDR3 DNA sequence: TGTGCCATCAGTGAGTCAGGAGCCCCTAAGGTGCAGTACTTC.

This chain connects TRBV5-1 to TRBJ1-5; unclear D gene. The CDR3 covers 15 residues. Germline V CDR1 and CDR2: SGHRS, YFSETQ. The ends were cut back, 0 bases at V and 0 bases at J, with 7 bases in the middle. The CDR3 sequence is CASSLVDYSNQPQHF. The CDR3 DNA is TGCGCCAGCAGCTTGGTGGACTATAGCAATCAGCCCCAGCATTTT.

This clone appeared a few times. The V call is TRBV4-1, the J call TRBJ1-4; TRBD1 is a possible D gene (5 bases). The CDR3 consists of 14 residues. Germline values: CDR1 MGHRA, CDR2 YSYEKL. The V end was cut by 0 bases, the J end by 5 bases, with 7 bases between. The DNA for the CDR3 is TGCGCCAGCAGCCAAGACAGGGCCAATGAAAAACTGTTTTTT. This encodes CASSQDRANEKLFF.

This clone was recorded once. The V call is TRBV6-1, the J call TRBJ2-7, with D perhaps TRBD2 (6 bases). Germline V lookup: CDR1 MNHNS, CDR2 SASEGT. V lost 4 bases to trimming and J lost 3 bases, with 16 bases between them. CDR3 size: 15 residues. The CDR3 loop is CASSGERETDYEQYF. The DNA of the CDR3 is TGTGCCAGCAGTGGGGAACGGGAGACCGACTACGAGCAGTACTTC.

The J gene is TRBJ1-6, the V gene TRBV11-2; perhaps TRBD1 as D (5 bases). Germline V gene data show CDR1 as SGHAT and CDR2 as FQNNGV. This CDR3 is built from 15 residues. Trimming removed 0 bases at V and 6 bases at J, with 9 bases between. CDR3 DNA: TGTGCCAGCAGCTTAGAAGGGGTGTTTAATTCACCCCTCCACTTT. Protein sequence: CASSLEGVFNSPLHF.

V usage is TRBV19 and J usage is TRBJ2-6; a weak D match, TRBD1 (5 bases). In germline, CDR1 is LNHDA, CDR2 SQIVND (reference sequence). With 5 bases removed from V and 4 bases from J, the gap between germline ends came to 15 bases. CDR3 length equals 16 residues. The CDR3 nucleotides read TGTGCCAGTAGTGCCCGCGTTACAGGCGGGGCCAACGTCCTGACTTTC. Translation gives CASSARVTGGANVLTF.

V gene TRBV5-1 combines with J gene TRBJ2-7; D might be TRBD2 (6 bases). Germline lookup yields CDR1 SGHRS and CDR2 YFSETQ. V shed 0 bases and J shed 0 bases, with 19 bases lying between them. CDR3 size: 18 residues. The CDR3 bases are TGCGCCAGCAGCTTGGCAAGTCAGGGTGGGGGGACCTCCTACGAGCAGTACTTC. Its protein product is CASSLASQGGGTSYEQYF.

The chain joins TRBV2 to TRBJ2-2, with D maybe TRBD2 (6 bases). CDR1 and CDR2 from the germline V gene are SNHLY and FYNNEI. Trimming shortened V by 7 bases and J by 5 bases, and 11 bases separated the two germline ends. The CDR3 is 13 residues long. CDR3 amino acids: CASTGVGTGELFF. CDR3 sequence (DNA): TGTGCCAGCACGGGGGTGGGGACCGGGGAGCTGTTTTTT. The variable domain in full, completed from reference TRBV2 and TRBJ2-2, reads EPEVTQTPSHQVTQMGQEVILRCVPISNHLYFYWYRQILGQKVEFLVSFYNNEISEKSEIFDDQFSVERPDGSNFTLKIRSTKLEDSAMYFCASTGVGTGELFFGEGSRLTVL.

CDR3 DNA: TGTGCCAGCAAACGGACAGGGATTGAGGAAAAACTGTTTTTT. Translated: CASKRTGIEEKLFF. The rearrangement links TRBV28 to TRBJ1-4; 8 bases map to TRBD1. The CDR3 runs to 14 residues. V gave up 7 bases and J gave up 8 bases; unmatched junction bases: 9. Germline CDR1 is MDHEN and CDR2 is SYDVKM.

V is TRBV28 and J is TRBJ1-4; TRBD1 agrees at 11 bases. The germline V gene encodes CDR1 MDHEN and CDR2 SYDVKM. CDR3 length: 15 amino acids. Trimming took 4 bases from V and 11 from J; bases not matched to a gene: 9. CDR3: CASSSPGQGARKLFF. In DNA, the CDR3 is TGTGCCAGCAGTTCCCCAGGACAGGGGGCTCGGAAACTGTTTTTT.

The V call is TRBV27, the J call TRBJ2-7; 11 positions agree with TRBD1. The ends lost 4 bases at V and 0 bases at J; junction bases unmatched: 2. From germline, CDR1 is MNHEY and CDR2 SMNVEV (reference sequence). The length of the CDR3 is 15 residues. CDR3 region: CASSSGTGGSYEQYF. The CDR3 nucleotides read TGTGCCAGCAGTTCTGGGACAGGGGGCTCCTACGAGCAGTACTTC.